These 12 T cell receptor beta chains were all obtained from the same sample, sequenced in a study of blood T cells in healthy people across ages. Through a sample-barcoded 5' primer and a J-beta primer mix, a second PCR was run for roughly 7 to 11 cycles. TCRdb re-called the 5' RACE reads through MiXCR, storing one row per CDR3 protein. This sample yields roughly 1,000,000 distinct CDR3 sequences, of which less than 25% are seen a single time; 0.65% to 0.95% belongs to the top ten. The data were also submitted as part of a second study, on T cells of mothers and their children.

The specimen was blood. These receptors were collected from a girl aged 2 to 10 in good health.

The chain has TRBV7-6 and TRBJ1-4; no clear D. Germline values: CDR1 SGHVS, CDR2 FNYEAQ. Between the trimmed V and J ends, which lost 5 bases and 4 bases, there was a span of 17 bases. This CDR3 comprises 16 residues. The CDR3 nucleotides are TGTGCCAGCAGCCTGGTCAGAGGAGGCAGTAATGAAAAACTGTTTTTT. This gives the protein CASSLVRGGSNEKLFF.

The chain carries TRBV6-5 and TRBJ1-4, with D tentatively TRBD1 (6 bases). The CDR3 is 15 residues long. V was cut by 3 bases and J by 4 bases, with 12 bases left in between. The germline CDR1 and CDR2 sequences are MNHEY and SVGAGI. The CDR3: CASSYGGQRNEKLFF. The CDR3 nucleotides read TGTGCCAGCAGTTATGGGGGACAACGTAATGAAAAACTGTTTTTT.

This clonotype was detected a few times. This chain connects TRBV4-2 to TRBJ2-1, with 8 nucleotides matching TRBD2. With 2 bases clipped from V and 2 bases from J, the junction kept 11 bases outside the gene matches. There are 18 residues in the CDR3. Germline-derived CDR1 and CDR2 are LGHNA and YNFKEQ. The CDR3 sequence: CASSQMGASGSPYNEQFF. The CDR3 DNA reads as TGTGCCAGCAGCCAAATGGGAGCCAGCGGGAGCCCCTACAATGAGCAGTTCTTC.

The V call is TRBV9, the J call TRBJ2-5; TRBD1 or TRBD2 may be the D gene (5 bases each). This CDR3 region has 15 residues. Germline V CDR1 and CDR2: SGDLS, YYNGEE. With 0 bases removed from V and 5 bases from J, the gap between germline ends came to 14 bases. CDR3 in amino acids: CASSVDGAPIETQYF. CDR3 nucleotide sequence: TGTGCCAGCAGCGTAGACGGGGCGCCCATCGAGACCCAGTACTTC. Full variable domain (rest looked up from reference TRBV9 and TRBJ2-5): DSGVTQTPKHLITATGQRVTLRCSPRSGDLSVYWYQQSLDQGLQFLIQYYNGEERAKGNILERFSAQQFPDLHSELNLSSLELGDSALYFCASSVDGAPIETQYFGPGTRLLVL.

This clonotype occurred a few times. The chain uses TRBV5-5 and TRBJ2-1; a possible D gene is TRBD1 (5 bases). The CDR3 length is 14 residues. The V end was cut by 1 base, the J end by 8 bases, with 13 bases between. Germline V gene sequence: CDR1 SGHKS, CDR2 YYEKEE (reference sequence). The CDR3, as DNA: TGTGCCAGCAGCTTGTGGAATCTAGGGGATGAGCAGTTCTTC. Translation gives CASSLWNLGDEQFF.

V is TRBV4-3 and J is TRBJ1-6, with TRBD1 as a possible D gene (5 bases). Trimming left V 2 bases short and J 8 bases short, with 7 bases between. The length of the CDR3 is 13 residues. The V gene's germline CDR1 is LGHNA and CDR2 YSLEER. The CDR3 sequence is CASSQSGDSPLHF. The DNA of the CDR3 is TGCGCCAGCAGCCAATCGGGGGATTCACCCCTCCACTTT.

The chain's CDR3 is CASSLAGGTGGTDTQYF. The CDR3 DNA sequence: TGTGCCAGCAGCTTAGCGGGAGGAACGGGAGGCACAGATACGCAGTATTTT. This chain connects TRBV7-2 to TRBJ2-3; D might be TRBD2 (6 bases). CDR3 length equals 17 residues. CDR1 and CDR2 (germline): SGHTA, FQGNSA. V lost 0 bases to trimming and J lost 1 base, with 14 bases between them. The full variable domain, rest sourced from reference TRBV7-2 and TRBJ2-3, is GAGVSQSPSNKVTEKGKDVELRCDPISGHTALYWYRQSLGQGLEFLIYFQGNSAPDKSGLPSDRFSAERTGGSVSTLTIQRTQQEDSAVYLCASSLAGGTGGTDTQYFGPGTRLTVL.

The chain couples TRBV10-1 to TRBJ1-1; D not certain. This CDR3 has 13 residues. V was trimmed by 2 bases and J by 6 bases, leaving 10 bases between them. Germline CDR1 reads WNHNN; CDR2 reads SYGVQD (reference sequence). This CDR3 is CASSEDIVAEAFF. The DNA of the CDR3 is TGCGCCAGCAGTGAGGACATAGTCGCTGAAGCTTTCTTT.

This rearrangement joins TRBV12-3 or TRBV12-4 to TRBJ1-5; no reliable D call. The V gene lost 7 bases and the J gene lost 4 bases, with 14 bases spanning the gap. There are 14 residues in the CDR3. Here the CDR3 reads CASTKFSRNQPQHF. The CDR3 coding sequence is TGTGCCAGCACTAAATTCAGCAGGAATCAGCCCCAGCATTTT.

There are a few counts of this clonotype. This rearrangement joins TRBV13 to TRBJ2-1, with 9 bases fitting TRBD1. The CDR3 contains 16 residues. The V segment lost 6 bases and the J segment 4 bases; nucleotides outside the gene matches: 10. Germline V gene lookup returns CDR1 PRHDT and CDR2 FYEKMQ (reference sequence). As DNA, the CDR3 is TGTGCCAGCAGGCCGACACCGGGACAGGGATACAATGAGCAGTTCTTC. This codes for CASRPTPGQGYNEQFF.

This clonotype was detected a few times. The chain recombines TRBV7-9 with TRBJ2-7, with D tentatively TRBD2 (6 bases). Trimming took off 4 bases at V and 2 bases at J, with 18 bases between the two ends. The CDR3 contains 16 residues. From germline, CDR1 is SEHNR and CDR2 FQNEAQ (reference sequence). The CDR3, as DNA: TGTGCCAGCAGCTCGTCGGCGGGACTCACAGCCTACGAGCAGTACTTC. Its translation is CASSSSAGLTAYEQYF.

The gene calls are TRBV14 and TRBJ2-5, with D possibly TRBD1 on 5 matching bases. TRBJ2-1 explains the end of the DNA better; the J call may be wrong. Per germline, CDR1 SGHDN and CDR2 FVKESK. This CDR3 has 13 residues. In DNA, the CDR3 is TGTGCCAGCAGCCGACACTCAGGGAATGAGCAGTTCTTC. This gives the protein CASSRHSGNEQFF.